This T cell receptor (beta chain) came from a study of CD8 T cells in Susac syndrome. General observations from the study: Susac syndrome CD4+ T cell repertoires showed no clonal expansion. It was acknowledged in the study that the number of individuals who were included in its TCR sequencing and HLA analysis was relatively small.

This CDR3 has 13 residues. V was shortened by 7 bases and J by 2 bases, with 8 bases between the two germline ends. Germline loops: CDR1 ENHRY, CDR2 SYGVKD. As regards this clonotype: The antigen remains undetermined.

RNA totalling roughly 0.45 to 1 ug underwent reverse transcription with random hexamers. An immunoSEQ multiplex PCR amplified TCR beta CDR3 over 54 Vbeta and 13 Jbeta. Each CDR3 protein gets one entry after TCRdb re-called the immunoSEQ multiplex PCR reads with MiXCR. Of 95,000 to 150,000 distinct CDR3 sequences in the sample, 96% were seen once. This sequence was found in a human donor with Susac syndrome. The sample consisted of CD4+ T cells from PBMCs. V is TRBV10-3 and J is TRBJ2-2; no firm D call. In nucleotides, the CDR3 is TGTGCCATCACCGCGGATAACACCGGGGAGCTGTTTTTT. As protein: CAITADNTGELFF.